This is a list of T cell receptor beta chains from one sample in a study of blood T cell repertoires in COVID-19. Only in-frame clones appear in the TCRdb table, and some are missing; sequencing was by immunoSEQ multiplex PCR. The sample includes under 300,000 clones, 83% of them seen just once. Sequencing was done on a sample of peripheral blood. The receptor source for this set is a woman in her forties or fifties who had recovered from COVID-19. Each CDR3 is given with its conserved first and last residue. D genes are given only for firm matches. Some rows mark clone size as missing; the rest say once, few, many or name a class of expanded clone.

size	V	D	J	CDR3	DNA
.	TRBV7-2	TRBD2	TRBJ2-5	CASSFRTSETQYF	TGTGCCAGCAGTTTTAGGACTAGCGAGACCCAGTACTTC
.	TRBV28	.	TRBJ1-2	CASSLTTGPYGYTF	TGTGCCAGCAGTTTAACGACAGGACCCTATGGCTACACCTTC
.	TRBV2	TRBD2	TRBJ2-3	CASSVFTSGRSRVTDTQYF	TGTGCCAGCAGTGTTTTCACTAGCGGGAGATCAAGAGTCACAGATACGCAGTATTTT
.	TRBV28	.	TRBJ1-5	CASSLMGGVQPQHF	TGTGCCAGCAGTTTAATGGGAGGCGTTCAGCCCCAGCATTTT
.	TRBV28	.	TRBJ1-1	CASSDLGGAEAFF	TGTGCCAGCAGCGACCTCGGAGGCGCTGAAGCTTTCTTT
.	TRBV6-1	.	TRBJ1-6	CASSEGQGPWALHF	TGTGCCAGCAGTGAAGGGCAGGGCCCCTGGGCCCTCCACTTT
.	TRBV27	TRBD1	TRBJ2-7	CASSPGQGAWEQYF	TGTGCCAGCAGTCCTGGACAGGGGGCATGGGAGCAGTACTTC
.	TRBV27	.	TRBJ1-2	CASSSGYGYGYTF	TGTGCCAGCAGCTCGGGATACGGCTATGGCTACACCTTC
.	TRBV30	TRBD1	TRBJ2-6	CAWRRDRAMRGANVLTF	TGTGCCTGGAGGAGGGACAGGGCGATGCGTGGGGCCAACGTCCTGACTTTC
.	TRBV7-2	.	TRBJ2-5	CASRVTVQETQYF	TGTGCCAGCAGGGTGACAGTTCAAGAGACCCAGTACTTC
.	TRBV7-3	.	TRBJ2-3	CASSLIPTGTGDTQYF	TGTGCCAGCAGCTTAATCCCCACAGGGACGGGTGATACGCAGTATTTT
.	TRBV5-4	.	TRBJ2-5	CASSLPGGSEETQYF	TGTGCCAGCAGCTTGCCCGGGGGTAGCGAAGAGACCCAGTACTTC
.	TRBV7-9	.	TRBJ1-2	CASSLVNRSHRSYTF	TGTGCCAGCAGCTTAGTCAACAGAAGTCACCGGAGCTACACCTTC
.	TRBV24-1	.	TRBJ2-7	CATSDSRVSYEQYF	TGTGCCACCAGTGATTCACGGGTTTCCTACGAGCAGTACTTC
few	TRBV30	TRBD2	TRBJ2-1	CAWSPGLATEQFF	TGTGCCTGGAGCCCGGGACTAGCCACTGAGCAGTTCTTC
.	TRBV21-1	.	TRBJ1-5	CASQRTGRMSNQPQHF	TGTGCCAGCCAAAGGACAGGGCGTATGAGCAATCAGCCCCAGCATTTT
.	TRBV9	.	TRBJ2-1	CASSGFYLGDEQFF	TGTGCCAGCAGCGGTTTCTACCTGGGCGATGAGCAGTTCTTC
.	TRBV5-6	TRBD1	TRBJ2-1	CASSSSDRALYNEQFF	TGTGCCAGCAGCTCATCCGACAGGGCCCTCTACAATGAGCAGTTCTTC
.	TRBV9	.	TRBJ1-6	CASSVDPEGVSPLHF	TGTGCCAGCAGCGTAGATCCCGAAGGGGTTTCACCCCTCCACTTT
.	TRBV4-1	.	TRBJ2-3	CASSQDPPGVGTDTQYF	TGCGCCAGCAGCCAAGACCCACCGGGGGTGGGCACAGATACGCAGTATTTT
.	TRBV28	.	TRBJ2-5	CASRVGGYQETQYF	TGTGCCAGCAGAGTTGGGGGGTACCAAGAGACCCAGTACTTC
few	TRBV6-7	TRBD1	TRBJ2-7	CASSYSGTGGYEQYF	TGTGCCAGCAGTTACTCCGGGACAGGGGGCTACGAGCAGTACTTC
.	TRBV3-1/TRBV3-2	TRBD1	TRBJ2-3	CASSPRTGHTDTQYF	TGTGCCAGCAGCCCTCGGACAGGGCACACAGATACGCAGTATTTT
.	TRBV7-2	.	TRBJ1-5	CASSNYLDQPQHF	TGTGCCAGCAGCAACTACCTGGATCAGCCCCAGCATTTT